A single sample is the source of the 13 T cell receptor beta chains below, sequenced in a study of technical replicates of blood from a handful of donors. Generated by immunoSEQ multiplex PCR, the TCRdb table keeps only in-frame clones and is missing some. The profile covers about 97,000 clones, with 96% appearing a single time and about 0.39% taken by the ten largest. The sample was T cells isolated from PBMCs. The source of these receptors is a human donor in good health.

The V call is TRBV28, the J call TRBJ2-7; D may be TRBD2 (6 bases). The germline V and J ends were trimmed by 6 bases and 3 bases, with 6 bases remaining between them. Germline CDR1 is MDHEN and CDR2 is SYDVKM. The CDR3 length is 11 residues. CDR3 sequence reads: CASRGGYEQYF. CDR3 nucleotides: TGTGCCAGCAGGGGGGGCTACGAGCAGTACTTC.

The chain recombines TRBV6-5 with TRBJ1-1; 7 bases align to TRBD1. Trimming at V came to 4 bases and at J to 4 bases, leaving 6 bases not matched to a gene. This CDR3 contains 14 residues. Germline loops: CDR1 MNHEY, CDR2 SVGAGI. The CDR3, as DNA: TGTGCCAGCAGTTCGACAGGGAGAGGCACTGAAGCTTTCTTT. It is translated as CASSSTGRGTEAFF.

The V gene is TRBV5-6, the J gene TRBJ2-3; 16 nucleotides match TRBD2. Unmatched junction bases numbered 4, after V lost 3 bases and J lost 0 bases. The CDR3 extends over 18 amino acids. The V gene's germline CDR1 is SGHDT and CDR2 YYEEEE. The CDR3 sequence: CASSSGLAGGSSTDTQYF. As DNA, the CDR3 is TGTGCCAGCAGCTCGGGACTAGCGGGAGGGAGTAGCACAGATACGCAGTATTTT.

V usage is TRBV10-3 and J usage is TRBJ2-5, with 7 bases identical to TRBD2. With V trimmed by 7 bases and J by 7 bases, 12 bases remained unmatched. Per germline, CDR1 ENHRY and CDR2 SYGVKD. The CDR3 runs to 14 residues. CDR3 coding DNA: TGTGCCATCAATTCGCGGGAGAAGGATGGGACCCAGTACTTC. This sequence encodes CAINSREKDGTQYF.

The gene calls are TRBV10-1 and TRBJ1-2; no clear D gene. V was trimmed by 4 bases and J by 4 bases, leaving 13 bases between them. The CDR3 contains 14 residues. In germline, CDR1 is WNHNN, CDR2 SYGVQD (reference sequence). The CDR3 region is CASSGHSSSYGYTF. The CDR3 region has the DNA TGCGCCAGCAGTGGGCACAGCTCCTCCTATGGCTACACCTTC.

The genes are TRBV29-1 and TRBJ2-3; maybe TRBD1 (5 bases). Germline V gene data show CDR1 as SQVTM and CDR2 as ANQGSEA. This CDR3 comprises 12 residues. Between the trimmed V and J ends, which lost 3 bases and 8 bases, there was a span of 12 bases. CDR3 in DNA: TGCAGCGTTGATCCAGGGAAGAGTACGCAGTATTTT. Its translation is CSVDPGKSTQYF.

This clone was counted a single time. V and J are TRBV9 and TRBJ1-3; D may be TRBD1 (6 bases). V shed 3 bases and J shed 2 bases, with 12 bases lying between them. Germline CDR1 is SGDLS and CDR2 is YYNGEE. The CDR3 is made up of 15 amino acids. CDR3: CASSDARGTGNTIYF. CDR3 coding DNA: TGTGCCAGCAGCGATGCTAGGGGGACTGGAAACACCATATATTTT.

The chain couples TRBV30 to TRBJ1-3; D gene unclear. V shed 3 bases and J shed 0 bases, with 9 bases lying between them. Germline V gene data show CDR1 as GTSNPN and CDR2 as SVGIG (reference sequence). The CDR3 covers 14 residues. The CDR3 coding sequence is TGTGCCTGGAGCGTAGATCTCTCTGGAAACACCATATATTTT. It specifies CAWSVDLSGNTIYF.

The J gene is TRBJ2-1, the V gene TRBV19; a possible D gene is TRBD2 (6 bases). The CDR3 covers 12 residues. V lost 4 bases and J lost 10, with 11 bases in between. CDR1 is LNHDA, CDR2 SQIVND, per germline (reference sequence). The CDR3 is CASSTWGEEQFF. DNA of the CDR3: TGTGCCAGTAGTACGTGGGGGGAGGAGCAGTTCTTC.

In this sample, this clone turned up once. The V call is TRBV20-1, the J call TRBJ1-1; D uncertain. Trimming removed 0 bases at V and 7 bases at J, with 6 bases between. Germline values: CDR1 DFQATT, CDR2 SNEGSKA (reference sequence). This CDR3 contains 11 residues. This CDR3 is CSAREESEAFF. The CDR3 nucleotides are TGCAGTGCTAGAGAGGAGAGTGAAGCTTTCTTT.

This sequence joins TRBV29-1 and TRBJ1-4, with D perhaps TRBD1 (5 bases). The CDR3 spans 14 residues. Germline CDR1 reads SQVTM; CDR2 reads ANQGSEA. The V end was cut by 6 bases, the J end by 8 bases, with 19 bases between. The CDR3 loop is CSVAPRDWREKLFF. The CDR3 DNA follows: TGCAGCGTCGCCCCGCGGGACTGGAGGGAAAAACTGTTTTTT.

This chain links TRBV7-6 with TRBJ2-1, with TRBD2 matching 8 bases. The CDR3 sequence is 19 residues long. The V gene's germline CDR1 is SGHVS and CDR2 FNYEAQ. The J segment lost 4 bases and the V segment lost 5 bases, leaving 19 bases of the junction unmatched. The CDR3 reads CASSPRTSRSPLLYNEQFF. CDR3 sequence (DNA): TGTGCCAGCAGCCCACGGACTAGCCGCTCCCCATTACTATACAATGAGCAGTTCTTC. The complete variable domain, with remaining parts taken from reference TRBV7-6 and TRBJ2-1, reads GAGVSQSPRYKVTKRGQDVALRCDPISGHVSLYWYRQALGQGPEFLTYFNYEAQQDKSGLPNDRFSAERPEGSISTLTIQRTEQRDSAMYRCASSPRTSRSPLLYNEQFFGPGTRLTVL.

This sequence joins TRBV28 and TRBJ2-5, with 14 nucleotides matching TRBD2. Germline CDR1 and CDR2: MDHEN and SYDVKM. The length of the CDR3 is 15 residues. The ends lost 8 bases at V and 1 base at J; junction bases unmatched: 3. CDR3 sequence: CASGLAGGPQETQYF. CDR3 coding DNA: TGTGCCAGCGGACTAGCGGGAGGTCCCCAAGAGACCCAGTACTTC.